This T cell receptor (beta chain) was documented in a study of cytomegalovirus exposure and HLA in healthy donors. Findings of the study overall: Data from an earlier analysis indicated that most TCR beta V segments were productive either about 87% or about 30% of the time. Associated with HLA alleles at 0.05 false discovery rate in a later analysis were 16,951 TCR beta sequences. Among CMV-associated TCR beta chains, most appeared HLA-restricted in a later analysis.

Per the germline V gene, CDR1 is LNHDA and CDR2 is SQIVND (reference sequence). V lost 3 bases and J lost 7, with 10 bases in between. The CDR3 spans 13 residues. The PCR contained 60 Vbeta and 13 Jbeta primers. Profiling relied on immunoSEQ multiplex PCR, and the TCRdb table lists in-frame clones only, not all of them. The sample yields roughly 120,000 clones, around 69% seen once. In regard to this clone: Its specificity is unknown.

Sequencing used PBMCs. The genes are TRBV19 and TRBJ1-5, with unresolved D. This TCR came from a man aged 45 to 65 in good health and CMV-seropositive. As DNA, the CDR3 is TGTGCCAGTAGTATGGACTCATCGCAGCCCCAGCATTTT. Protein: CASSMDSSQPQHF.